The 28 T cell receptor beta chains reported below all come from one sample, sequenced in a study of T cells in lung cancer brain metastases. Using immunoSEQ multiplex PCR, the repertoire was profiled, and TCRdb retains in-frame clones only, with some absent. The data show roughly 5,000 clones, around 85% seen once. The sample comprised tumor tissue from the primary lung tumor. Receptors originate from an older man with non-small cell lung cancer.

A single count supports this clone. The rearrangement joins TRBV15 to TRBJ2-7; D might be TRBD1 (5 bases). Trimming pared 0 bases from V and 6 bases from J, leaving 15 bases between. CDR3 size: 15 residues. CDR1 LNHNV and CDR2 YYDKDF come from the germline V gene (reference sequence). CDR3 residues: CATSRDRVSQGEQYF. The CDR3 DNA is TGTGCCACCAGCAGAGATCGGGTGTCTCAGGGCGAGCAGTACTTC. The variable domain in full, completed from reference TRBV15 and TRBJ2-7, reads DAMVIQNPRYQVTQFGKPVTLSCSQTLNHNVMYWYQQKSSQAPKLLFHYYDKDFNNEADTPDNFQSRRPNTSFCFLDIRSPGLGDTAMYLCATSRDRVSQGEQYFGPGTRLTVT.

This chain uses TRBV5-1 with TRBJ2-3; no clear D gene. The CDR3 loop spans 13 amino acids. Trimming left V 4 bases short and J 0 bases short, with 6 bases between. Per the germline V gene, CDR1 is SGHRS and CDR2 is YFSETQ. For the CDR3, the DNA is TGCGCCAGCAGCCTCGGCAGCACAGATACGCAGTATTTT. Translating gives CASSLGSTDTQYF.

The CDR3 loop is CASSLGALNQPQHF. CDR3 nucleotides: TGTGCCAGCAGCTTAGGGGCCCTAAATCAGCCCCAGCATTTT. The V gene is TRBV7-9, the J gene TRBJ1-5; D remains ambiguous. This CDR3 comprises 14 residues. In germline, CDR1 is SEHNR, CDR2 FQNEAQ (reference sequence). V lost 1 base and J 4 bases, leaving 8 bases between the germline ends. Full variable domain (outside the CDR3, taken from reference TRBV7-9 and TRBJ1-5): DTGVSQNPRHKITKRGQNVTFRCDPISEHNRLYWYRQTLGQGPEFLTYFQNEAQLEKSRLLSDRFSAERPKGSFSTLEIQRTEQGDSAMYLCASSLGALNQPQHFGDGTRLSIL.

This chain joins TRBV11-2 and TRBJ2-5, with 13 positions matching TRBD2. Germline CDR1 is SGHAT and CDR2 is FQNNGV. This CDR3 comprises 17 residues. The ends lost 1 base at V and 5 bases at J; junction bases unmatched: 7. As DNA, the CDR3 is TGTGCCAGCAGCTTAGGCACTAGCGGGGGGGCCTTTGAGACCCAGTACTTC. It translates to CASSLGTSGGAFETQYF.

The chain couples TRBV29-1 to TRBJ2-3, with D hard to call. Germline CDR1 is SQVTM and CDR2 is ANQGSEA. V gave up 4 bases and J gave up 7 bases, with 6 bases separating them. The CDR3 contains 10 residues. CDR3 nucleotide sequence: TGCAGCGTTGGGAGTAATACGCAGTATTTT. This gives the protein CSVGSNTQYF.

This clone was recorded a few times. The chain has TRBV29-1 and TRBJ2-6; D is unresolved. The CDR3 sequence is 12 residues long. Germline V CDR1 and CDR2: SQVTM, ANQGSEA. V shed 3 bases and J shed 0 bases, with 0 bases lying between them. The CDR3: CSVDSGANVLTF. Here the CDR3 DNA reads TGCAGCGTTGACTCTGGGGCCAACGTCCTGACTTTC. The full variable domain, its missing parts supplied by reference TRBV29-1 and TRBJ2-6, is SAVISQKPSRDICQRGTSLTIQCQVDSQVTMMFWYRQQPGQSLTLIATANQGSEATYESGFVIDKFPISRPNLTFSTLTVSNMSPEDSSIYLCSVDSGANVLTFGAGSRLTVL.

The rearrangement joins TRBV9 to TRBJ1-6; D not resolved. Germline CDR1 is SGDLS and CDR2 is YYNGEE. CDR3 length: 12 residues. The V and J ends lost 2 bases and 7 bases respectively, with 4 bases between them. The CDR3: CASSVGNSPLHF. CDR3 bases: TGTGCCAGCAGCGTGGGAAATTCACCCCTCCACTTT.

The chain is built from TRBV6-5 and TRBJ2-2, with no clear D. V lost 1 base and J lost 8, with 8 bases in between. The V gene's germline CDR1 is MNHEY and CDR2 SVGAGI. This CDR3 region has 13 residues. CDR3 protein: CASSYFVGGELFF. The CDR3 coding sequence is TGTGCCAGCAGTTACTTTGTTGGTGGGGAGCTGTTTTTT.

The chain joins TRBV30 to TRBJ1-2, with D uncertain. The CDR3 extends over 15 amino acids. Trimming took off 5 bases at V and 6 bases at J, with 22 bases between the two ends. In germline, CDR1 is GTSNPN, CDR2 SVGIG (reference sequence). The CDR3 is CAWRLTRSLSHGYTF. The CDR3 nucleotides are TGTGCCTGGCGTCTTACTCGGAGTTTAAGTCATGGCTACACCTTC.

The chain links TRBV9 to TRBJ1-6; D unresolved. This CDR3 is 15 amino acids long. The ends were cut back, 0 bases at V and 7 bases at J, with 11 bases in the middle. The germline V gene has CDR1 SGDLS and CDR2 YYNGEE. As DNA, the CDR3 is TGTGCCAGCAGCGTAGGGGTGGTGCAGAATTCACCCCTCCACTTT. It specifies CASSVGVVQNSPLHF.

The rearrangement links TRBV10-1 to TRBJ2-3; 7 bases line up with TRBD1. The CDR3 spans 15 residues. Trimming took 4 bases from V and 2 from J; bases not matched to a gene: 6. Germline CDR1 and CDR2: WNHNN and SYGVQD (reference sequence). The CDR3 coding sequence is TGCGCCAGCAGTGCGAGTGGACAGGTCACAGATACGCAGTATTTT. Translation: CASSASGQVTDTQYF.

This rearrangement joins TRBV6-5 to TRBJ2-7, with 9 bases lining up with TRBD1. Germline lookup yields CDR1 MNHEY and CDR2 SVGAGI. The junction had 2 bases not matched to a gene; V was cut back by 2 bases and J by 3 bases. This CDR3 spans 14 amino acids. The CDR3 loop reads CASSYMDRGYEQYF. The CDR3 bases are TGTGCCAGCAGTTACATGGACAGGGGCTACGAGCAGTACTTC.

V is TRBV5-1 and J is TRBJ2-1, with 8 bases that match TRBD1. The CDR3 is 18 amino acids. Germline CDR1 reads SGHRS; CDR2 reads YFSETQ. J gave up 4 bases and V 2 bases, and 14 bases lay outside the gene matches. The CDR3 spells CASSFGTGGQALYNEQFF. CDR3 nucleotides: TGCGCCAGCAGCTTCGGGACAGGTGGTCAGGCCCTATACAATGAGCAGTTCTTC.

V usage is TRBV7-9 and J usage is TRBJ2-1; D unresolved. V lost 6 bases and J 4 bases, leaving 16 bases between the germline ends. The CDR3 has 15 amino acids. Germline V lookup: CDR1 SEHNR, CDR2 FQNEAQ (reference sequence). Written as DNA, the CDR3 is TGTGCCAGCAGGGAAGGCCCCTACCCGTACAATGAGCAGTTCTTC. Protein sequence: CASREGPYPYNEQFF.

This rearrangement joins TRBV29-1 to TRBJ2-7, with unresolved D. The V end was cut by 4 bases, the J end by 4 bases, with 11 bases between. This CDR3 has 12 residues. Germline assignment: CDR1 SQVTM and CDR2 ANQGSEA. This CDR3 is CSVGGSVYEQYF. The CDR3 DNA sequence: TGCAGCGTTGGTGGCAGCGTTTACGAGCAGTACTTC.

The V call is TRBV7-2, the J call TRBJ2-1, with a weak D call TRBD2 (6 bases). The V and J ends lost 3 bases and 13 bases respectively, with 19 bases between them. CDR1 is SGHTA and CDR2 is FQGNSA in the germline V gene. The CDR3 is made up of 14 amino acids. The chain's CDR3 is CASSFGSARGHQFF. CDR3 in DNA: TGTGCCAGCAGCTTTGGATCGGCGCGGGGCCACCAGTTCTTC.

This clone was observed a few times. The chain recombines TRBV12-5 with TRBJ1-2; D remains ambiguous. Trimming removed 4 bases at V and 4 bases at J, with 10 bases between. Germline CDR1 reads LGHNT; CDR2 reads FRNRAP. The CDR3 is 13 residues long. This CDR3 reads CASGSGPSYGYTF. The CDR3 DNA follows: TGTGCTAGTGGTTCTGGACCGTCCTATGGCTACACCTTC.

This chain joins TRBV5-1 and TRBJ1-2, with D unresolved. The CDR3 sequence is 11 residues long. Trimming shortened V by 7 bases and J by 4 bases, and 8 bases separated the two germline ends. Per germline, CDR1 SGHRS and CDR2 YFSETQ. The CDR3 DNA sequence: TGCGCCAGCCAGGCCGGCTATGGCTACACCTTC. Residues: CASQAGYGYTF. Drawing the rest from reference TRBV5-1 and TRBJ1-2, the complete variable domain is KAGVTQTPRYLIKTRGQQVTLSCSPISGHRSVSWYQQTPGQGLQFLFEYFSETQRNKGNFPGRFSGRQFSNSRSEMNVSTLELGDSALYLCASQAGYGYTFGSGTRLTVV.

CDR3 sequence reads: CASSLDRGDREYEQYF. CDR3 in DNA: TGTGCCAGCAGCTTAGATCGGGGAGACAGGGAATACGAGCAGTACTTC. The chain links TRBV11-2 to TRBJ2-7, with 7 bases matching TRBD1. V gave up 0 bases and J gave up 4 bases; unmatched junction bases: 9. This CDR3 is 16 amino acids long. Germline values: CDR1 SGHAT, CDR2 FQNNGV.

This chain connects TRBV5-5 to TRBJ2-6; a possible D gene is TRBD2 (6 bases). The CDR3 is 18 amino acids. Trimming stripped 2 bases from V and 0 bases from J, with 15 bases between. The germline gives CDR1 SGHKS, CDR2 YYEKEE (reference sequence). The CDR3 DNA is TGTGCCAGCAGCTTTACTACGGGACTTAGCTCTGGGGCCAACGTCCTGACTTTC. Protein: CASSFTTGLSSGANVLTF.

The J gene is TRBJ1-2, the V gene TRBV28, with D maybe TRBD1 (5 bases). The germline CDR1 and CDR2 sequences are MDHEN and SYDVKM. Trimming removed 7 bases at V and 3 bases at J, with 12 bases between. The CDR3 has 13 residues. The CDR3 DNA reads TGTGCCAGCATGCCCGAGGGGCACTATGGCTACACCTTC. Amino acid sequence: CASMPEGHYGYTF.

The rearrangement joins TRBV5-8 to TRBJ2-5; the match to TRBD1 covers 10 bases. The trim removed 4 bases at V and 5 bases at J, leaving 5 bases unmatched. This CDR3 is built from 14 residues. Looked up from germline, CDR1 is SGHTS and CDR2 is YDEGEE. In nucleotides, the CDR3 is TGTGCCAGCAGCGTCGACAGGGGGCGCGAGACCCAGTACTTC. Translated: CASSVDRGRETQYF.

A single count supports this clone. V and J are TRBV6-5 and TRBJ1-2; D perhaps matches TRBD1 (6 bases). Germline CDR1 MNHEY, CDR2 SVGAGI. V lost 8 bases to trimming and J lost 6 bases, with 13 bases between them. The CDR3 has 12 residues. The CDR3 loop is CASGGVFDGYTF. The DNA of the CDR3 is TGTGCCAGCGGGGGCGTATTTGATGGCTACACCTTC.

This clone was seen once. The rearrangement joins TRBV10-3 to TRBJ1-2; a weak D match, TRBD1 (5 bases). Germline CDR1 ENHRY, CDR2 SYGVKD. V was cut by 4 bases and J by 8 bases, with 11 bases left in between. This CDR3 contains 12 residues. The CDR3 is CAISVGTRGYTF. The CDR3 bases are TGTGCCATCAGTGTTGGGACGAGAGGCTACACCTTC.

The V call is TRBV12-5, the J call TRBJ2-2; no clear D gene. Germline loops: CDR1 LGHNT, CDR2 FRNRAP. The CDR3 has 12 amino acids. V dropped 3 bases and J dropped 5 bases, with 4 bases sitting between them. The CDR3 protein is CASGFPTGELFF. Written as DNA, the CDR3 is TGTGCTAGTGGTTTCCCGACCGGGGAGCTGTTTTTT.

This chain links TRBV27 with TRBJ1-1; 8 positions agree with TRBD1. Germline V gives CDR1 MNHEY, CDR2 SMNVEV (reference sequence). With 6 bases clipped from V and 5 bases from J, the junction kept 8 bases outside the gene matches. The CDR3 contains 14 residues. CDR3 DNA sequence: TGTGCCAGCAGAGACAGGGGCCTTCGGACTGAAGCTTTCTTT. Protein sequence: CASRDRGLRTEAFF.

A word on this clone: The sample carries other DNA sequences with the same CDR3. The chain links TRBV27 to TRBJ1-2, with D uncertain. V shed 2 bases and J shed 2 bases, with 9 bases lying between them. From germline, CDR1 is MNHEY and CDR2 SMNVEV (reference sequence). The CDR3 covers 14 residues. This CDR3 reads CASSLGPANYGYTF. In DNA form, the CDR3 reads TGTGCCAGCAGTTTAGGGCCCGCGAACTATGGCTACACCTTC.

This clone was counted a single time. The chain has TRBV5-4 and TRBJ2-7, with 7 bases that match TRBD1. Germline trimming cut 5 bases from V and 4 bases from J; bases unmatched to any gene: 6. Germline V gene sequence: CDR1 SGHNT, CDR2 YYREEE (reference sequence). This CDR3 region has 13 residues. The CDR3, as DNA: TGTGCCAGCAGACGGACAGGAGCTTACGAGCAGTACTTC. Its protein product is CASRRTGAYEQYF.